This T cell receptor beta chain was retrieved from a study of PD-1 blockade in classical Hodgkin lymphoma. Generated by immunoSEQ multiplex PCR, the TCRdb table keeps only in-frame clones and is missing some. The sample lists approximately 27,000 clones; more than 75% were seen once. Relapses following autologous stem cell transplantation were seen in all patients, with brentuximab vedotin exposure varying. This CDR3 region has 15 residues. V lost 0 bases to trimming and J lost 6 bases, with 12 bases between them. Germline V gene lookup returns CDR1 MNHEY and CDR2 SVGAGI. The origin of this receptor is a human donor with classical Hodgkin lymphoma. This specimen was peripheral blood mononuclear cells (PBMCs), taken at baseline. The chain carries TRBV6-5 and TRBJ2-1; a weak D match, TRBD1 (6 bases). The CDR3 sequence: CASSYSGKTGNEQFF. CDR3 sequence (DNA): TGTGCCAGCAGTTACTCGGGGAAGACAGGCAATGAGCAGTTCTTC.